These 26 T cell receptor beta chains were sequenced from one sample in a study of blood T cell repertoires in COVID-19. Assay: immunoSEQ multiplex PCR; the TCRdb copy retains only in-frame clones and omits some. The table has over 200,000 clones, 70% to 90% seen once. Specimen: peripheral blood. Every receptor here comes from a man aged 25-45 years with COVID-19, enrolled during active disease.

Here the CDR3 reads CASSLEQGANTGELFF. The CDR3 nucleotides are TGTGCCAGCAGCTTGGAACAGGGGGCGAACACCGGGGAGCTGTTTTTT. This chain connects TRBV5-6 to TRBJ2-2; the match to TRBD1 covers 8 bases. The CDR3 length is 16 residues. The V gene end was trimmed by 0 bases and the J gene end by 0 bases; junction bases not matched to a gene: 1. The germline gives CDR1 SGHDT, CDR2 YYEEEE.

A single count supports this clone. CDR3 sequence (DNA): TGTGCCAGCAGTCCGGACAGGAACTATGGCTACACCTTC. This encodes CASSPDRNYGYTF. The chain combines TRBV14 with TRBJ1-2; 7 bases align to TRBD1. Germline CDR1 SGHDN, CDR2 FVKESK. V lost 6 bases, J lost 2 bases, and 3 bases stayed unmatched. This CDR3 region has 13 residues. The full variable domain, rest sourced from reference TRBV14 and TRBJ1-2, is EAGVTQFPSHSVIEKGQTVTLRCDPISGHDNLYWYRRVMGKEIKFLLHFVKESKQDESGMPNNRFLAERTGGTYSTLKVQPAELEDSGVYFCASSPDRNYGYTFGSGTRLTVV.

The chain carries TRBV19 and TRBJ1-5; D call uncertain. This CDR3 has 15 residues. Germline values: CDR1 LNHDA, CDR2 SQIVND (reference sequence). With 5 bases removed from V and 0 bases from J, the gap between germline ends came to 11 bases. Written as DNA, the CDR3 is TGTGCCAGTAGTCCGGGTTACTATAGCAATCAGCCCCAGCATTTT. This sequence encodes CASSPGYYSNQPQHF.

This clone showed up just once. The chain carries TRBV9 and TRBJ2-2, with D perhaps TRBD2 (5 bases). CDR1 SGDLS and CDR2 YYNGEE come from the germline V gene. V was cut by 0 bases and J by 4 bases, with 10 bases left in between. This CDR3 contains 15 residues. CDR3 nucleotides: TGTGCCAGCAGCGTAGCCGAGCGGATCACCGGGGAGCTGTTTTTT. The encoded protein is CASSVAERITGELFF.

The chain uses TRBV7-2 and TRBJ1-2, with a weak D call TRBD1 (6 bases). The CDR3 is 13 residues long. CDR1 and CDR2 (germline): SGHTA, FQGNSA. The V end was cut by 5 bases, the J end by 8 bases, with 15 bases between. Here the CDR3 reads CASSPRTDRGYTF. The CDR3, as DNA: TGTGCCAGCAGCCCTAGGACAGACCGCGGCTACACCTTC.

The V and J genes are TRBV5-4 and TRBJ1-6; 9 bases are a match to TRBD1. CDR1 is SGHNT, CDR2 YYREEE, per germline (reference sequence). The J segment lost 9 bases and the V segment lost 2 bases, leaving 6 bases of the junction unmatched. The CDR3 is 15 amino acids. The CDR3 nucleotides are TGTGCCAGCAGCTTCGAAACAGGGGGCATTTCACCCCTCCACTTT. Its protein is CASSFETGGISPLHF.

CDR3 DNA: TGTGCCAGCAGCTTAATCACAGGGGGAGTTGGAAACACCATATATTTT. It translates to CASSLITGGVGNTIYF. This chain connects TRBV7-8 to TRBJ1-3; TRBD1 matches 8 bases. The length of the CDR3 is 16 residues. The trim removed 2 bases at V and 3 bases at J, leaving 6 bases unmatched. Germline loops: CDR1 SGHVS, CDR2 FQNEAQ.

CDR3 amino acids: CASSLGTPTDTQYF. The DNA of the CDR3 is TGCGCCAGCAGCCTGGGGACACCGACAGATACGCAGTATTTT. V usage is TRBV5-1 and J usage is TRBJ2-3; tentatively, D is TRBD1 (6 bases). Between the trimmed V and J ends, which lost 4 bases and 3 bases, there was a span of 12 bases. Germline CDR1 SGHRS, CDR2 YFSETQ. The CDR3 consists of 14 residues.

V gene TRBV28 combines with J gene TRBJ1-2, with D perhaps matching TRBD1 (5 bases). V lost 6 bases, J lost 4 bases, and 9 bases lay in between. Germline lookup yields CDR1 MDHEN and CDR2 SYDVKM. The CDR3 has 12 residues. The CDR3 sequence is CASSPQAYGYTF. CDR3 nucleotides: TGTGCCAGCAGCCCACAGGCCTATGGCTACACCTTC.

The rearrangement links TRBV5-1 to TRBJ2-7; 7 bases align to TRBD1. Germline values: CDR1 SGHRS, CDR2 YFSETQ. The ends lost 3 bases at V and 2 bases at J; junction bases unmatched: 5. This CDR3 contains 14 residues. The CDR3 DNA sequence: TGCGCCAGCAGCTCCGGACAGGAGACCTACGAGCAGTACTTC. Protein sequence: CASSSGQETYEQYF.

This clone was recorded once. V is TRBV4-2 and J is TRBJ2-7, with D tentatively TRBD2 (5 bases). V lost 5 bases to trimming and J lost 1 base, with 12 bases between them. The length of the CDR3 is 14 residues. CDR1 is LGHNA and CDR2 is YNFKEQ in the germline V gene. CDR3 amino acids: CASSSDAGSYEQYF. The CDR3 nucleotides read TGTGCCAGCAGCTCCGACGCGGGTTCCTACGAGCAGTACTTC.

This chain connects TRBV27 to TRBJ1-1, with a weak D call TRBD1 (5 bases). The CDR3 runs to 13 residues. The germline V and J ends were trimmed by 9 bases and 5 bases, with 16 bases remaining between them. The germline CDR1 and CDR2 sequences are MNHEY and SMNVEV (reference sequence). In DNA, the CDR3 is TGTGCCAGTTCGATGGGGCGGGGAACTGAAGCTTTCTTT. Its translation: CASSMGRGTEAFF.

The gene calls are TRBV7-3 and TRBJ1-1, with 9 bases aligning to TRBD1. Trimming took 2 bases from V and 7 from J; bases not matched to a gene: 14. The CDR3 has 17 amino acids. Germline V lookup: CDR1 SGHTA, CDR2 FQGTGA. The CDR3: CASSLSRTGAQMGEAFF. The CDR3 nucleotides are TGTGCCAGCAGCTTATCAAGGACAGGGGCGCAAATGGGTGAAGCTTTCTTT.

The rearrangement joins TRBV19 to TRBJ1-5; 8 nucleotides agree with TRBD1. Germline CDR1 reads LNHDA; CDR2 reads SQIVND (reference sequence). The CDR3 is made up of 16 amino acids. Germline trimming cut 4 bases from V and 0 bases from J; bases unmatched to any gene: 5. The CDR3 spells CASSKQGDYSNQPQHF. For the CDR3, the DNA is TGTGCCAGTAGTAAACAGGGGGACTATAGCAATCAGCCCCAGCATTTT.

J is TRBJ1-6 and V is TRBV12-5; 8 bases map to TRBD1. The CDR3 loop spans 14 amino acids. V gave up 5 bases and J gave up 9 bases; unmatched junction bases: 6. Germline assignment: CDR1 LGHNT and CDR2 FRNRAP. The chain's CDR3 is CASGAGTGVSPLHF. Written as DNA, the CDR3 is TGTGCTAGTGGTGCGGGGACAGGAGTTTCACCCCTCCACTTT.

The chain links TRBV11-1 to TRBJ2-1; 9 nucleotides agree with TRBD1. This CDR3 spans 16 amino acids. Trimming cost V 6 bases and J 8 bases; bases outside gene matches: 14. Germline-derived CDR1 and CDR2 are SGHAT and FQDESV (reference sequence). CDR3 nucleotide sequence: TGTGCCAGCAGTTCCTCTCCCGGGACAGGGAGGGATGAGCAGTTCTTC. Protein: CASSSSPGTGRDEQFF. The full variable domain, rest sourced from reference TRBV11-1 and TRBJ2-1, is EAEVAQSPRYKITEKSQAVAFWCDPISGHATLYWYRQILGQGPELLVQFQDESVVDDSQLPKDRFSAERLKGVDSTLKIQPAELGDSAMYLCASSSSPGTGRDEQFFGPGTRLTVL.

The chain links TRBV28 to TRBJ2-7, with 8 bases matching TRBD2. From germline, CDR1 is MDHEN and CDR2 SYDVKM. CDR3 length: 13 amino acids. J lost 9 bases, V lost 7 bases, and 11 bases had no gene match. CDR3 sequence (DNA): TGTGCCAGCACTTACCCGGGACTAGAAGTGCAGTACTTC. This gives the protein CASTYPGLEVQYF.

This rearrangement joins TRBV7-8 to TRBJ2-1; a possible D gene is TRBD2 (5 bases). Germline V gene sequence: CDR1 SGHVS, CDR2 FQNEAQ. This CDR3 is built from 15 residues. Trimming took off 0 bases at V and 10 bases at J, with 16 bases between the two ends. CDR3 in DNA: TGTGCCAGCAGCTTAGCGCTAGGGAGTGTCGGGGAGCAGTTCTTC. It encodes CASSLALGSVGEQFF.

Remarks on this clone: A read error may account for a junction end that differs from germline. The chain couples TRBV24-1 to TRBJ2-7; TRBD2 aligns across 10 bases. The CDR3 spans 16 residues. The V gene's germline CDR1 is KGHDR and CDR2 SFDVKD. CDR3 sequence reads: CATSDTTGTSVYEQYF. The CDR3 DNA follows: TGTGCCACCAGTGATACGACGGGGACTAGCGTATACGAACAGTACTTC.

CDR3 amino acids: CASSTDRGGLSSYEQYF. The CDR3 DNA is TGTGCCAGCTCAACGGACAGGGGGGGCCTAAGCTCCTACGAGCAGTACTTC. The chain employs TRBV18 and TRBJ2-7; 10 positions match TRBD1. CDR1 KGHSH and CDR2 LQKENI come from the germline V gene. The CDR3 extends over 17 amino acids. Trimming at V came to 5 bases and at J to 0 bases, leaving 10 bases not matched to a gene.

CDR3 sequence: CASAEGQGDGYTF. The CDR3, as DNA: TGTGCCAGCGCCGAAGGACAGGGGGATGGCTACACCTTC. This chain uses TRBV18 with TRBJ1-2; 10 nucleotides agree with TRBD1. J was trimmed by 6 bases and V by 8 bases; bases with no gene match: 6. The CDR3 has 13 residues. Germline V gene data show CDR1 as KGHSH and CDR2 as LQKENI.

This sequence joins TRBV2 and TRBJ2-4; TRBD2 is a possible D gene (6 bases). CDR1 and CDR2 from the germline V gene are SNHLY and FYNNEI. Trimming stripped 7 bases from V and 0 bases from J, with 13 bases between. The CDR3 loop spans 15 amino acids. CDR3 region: CASTMGLVAKNIQYF. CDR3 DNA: TGTGCCAGCACGATGGGACTTGTAGCCAAAAACATTCAGTACTTC.

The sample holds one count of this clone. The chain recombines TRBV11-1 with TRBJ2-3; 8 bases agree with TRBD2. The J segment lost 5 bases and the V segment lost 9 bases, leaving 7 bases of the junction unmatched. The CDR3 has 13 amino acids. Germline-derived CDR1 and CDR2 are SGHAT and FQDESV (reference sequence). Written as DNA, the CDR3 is TGTGCCAGTTCGGGGGGGTCTAAAGATACGCAGTATTTT. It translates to CASSGGSKDTQYF. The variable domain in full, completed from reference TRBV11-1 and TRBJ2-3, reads EAEVAQSPRYKITEKSQAVAFWCDPISGHATLYWYRQILGQGPELLVQFQDESVVDDSQLPKDRFSAERLKGVDSTLKIQPAELGDSAMYLCASSGGSKDTQYFGPGTRLTVL.

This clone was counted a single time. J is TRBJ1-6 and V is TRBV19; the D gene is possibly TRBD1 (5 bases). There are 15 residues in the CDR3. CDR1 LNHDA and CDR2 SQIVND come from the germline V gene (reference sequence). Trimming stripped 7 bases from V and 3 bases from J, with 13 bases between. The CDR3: CASNGGFDYNSPLHF. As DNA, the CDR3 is TGTGCCAGTAACGGGGGATTCGACTATAATTCACCCCTCCACTTT.

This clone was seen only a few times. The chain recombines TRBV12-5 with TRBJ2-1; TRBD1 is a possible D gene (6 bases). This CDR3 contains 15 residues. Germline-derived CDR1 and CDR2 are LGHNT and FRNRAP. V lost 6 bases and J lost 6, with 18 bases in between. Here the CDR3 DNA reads TGTGCTAGTGGCCTAGGATCAGGGGTTTTCAATGAGCAGTTCTTC. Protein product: CASGLGSGVFNEQFF.

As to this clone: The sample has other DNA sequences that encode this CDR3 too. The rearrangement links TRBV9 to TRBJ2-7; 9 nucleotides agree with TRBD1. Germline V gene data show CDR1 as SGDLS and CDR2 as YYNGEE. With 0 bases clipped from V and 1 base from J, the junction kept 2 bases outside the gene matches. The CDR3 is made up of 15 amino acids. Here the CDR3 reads CASSVGGQGSYEQYF. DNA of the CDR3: TGTGCCAGCAGCGTAGGGGGACAGGGTTCCTACGAGCAGTACTTC.